This note documents a single T cell receptor beta chain sequence. Its antigen is not known. From RNA, the CDR3 regions of TCR beta chains were amplified and sequenced. The authors performed first-round RT-PCR with HTBI primers and then a second-round multiplex PCR. TCRdb reprocessed the multiplex PCR reads via MiXCR and lists one record per CDR3 protein. The data hold some 200,000 distinct CDR3 sequences, with 25% to 30% observed a single time. The data belong to a study of Graves' ophthalmopathy and Graves' hyperthyroidism. For the study at large: The blood sample was drawn at first diagnosis and before any treatment.

Findings and limits, study-wide: In blood, most expanded thyroid clonotypes above 0.001 frequency were also detected.

Sequenced input: peripheral blood. This TCR was recovered from a man aged 50 or older with Graves' ophthalmopathy.

CDR3 DNA sequence: TGTGCCAGCAGTTACTCGAGAACAATGTCTGAAGCTTTCTTT. Translation: CASSYSRTMSEAFF. The chain employs TRBV6-5 and TRBJ1-1; D is unresolved. V was trimmed by 0 bases and J by 6 bases, leaving 11 bases between them. The CDR3 is made up of 14 amino acids. Germline CDR1 MNHEY, CDR2 SVGAGI.